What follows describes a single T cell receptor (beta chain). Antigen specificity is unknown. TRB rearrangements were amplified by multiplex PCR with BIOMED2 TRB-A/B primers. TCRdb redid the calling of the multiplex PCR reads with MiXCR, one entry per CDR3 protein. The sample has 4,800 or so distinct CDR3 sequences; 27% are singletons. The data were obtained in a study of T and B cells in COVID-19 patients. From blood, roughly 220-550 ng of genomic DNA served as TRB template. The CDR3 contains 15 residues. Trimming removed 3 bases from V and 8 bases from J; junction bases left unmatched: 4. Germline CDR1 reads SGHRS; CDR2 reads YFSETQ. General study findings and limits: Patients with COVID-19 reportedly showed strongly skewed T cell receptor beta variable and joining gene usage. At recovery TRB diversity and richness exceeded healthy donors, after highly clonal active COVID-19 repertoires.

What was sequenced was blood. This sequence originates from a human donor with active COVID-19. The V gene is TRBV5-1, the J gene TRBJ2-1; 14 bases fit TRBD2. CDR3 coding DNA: TGCGCCAGCAGCTCGACTAGCGGGGGGGCGGATGAGCAGTTCTTC. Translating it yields CASSSTSGGADEQFF.